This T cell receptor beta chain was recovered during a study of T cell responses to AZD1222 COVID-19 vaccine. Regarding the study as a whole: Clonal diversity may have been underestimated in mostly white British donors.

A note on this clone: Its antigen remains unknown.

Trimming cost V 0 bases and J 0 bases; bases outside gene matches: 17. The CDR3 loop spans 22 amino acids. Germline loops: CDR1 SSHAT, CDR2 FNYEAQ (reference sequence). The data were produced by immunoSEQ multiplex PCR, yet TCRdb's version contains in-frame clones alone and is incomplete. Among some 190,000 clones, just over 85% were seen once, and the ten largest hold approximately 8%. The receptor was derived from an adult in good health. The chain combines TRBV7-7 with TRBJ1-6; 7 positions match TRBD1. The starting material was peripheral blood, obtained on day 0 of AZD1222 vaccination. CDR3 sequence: CASSLAPRRPTGRVSYNSPLHF. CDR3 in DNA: TGTGCCAGCAGCTTAGCCCCCAGACGTCCGACAGGGAGAGTCTCCTATAATTCACCCCTCCACTTT.